These 3 T cell receptor beta chains share one sample of origin, sequenced in a study of beta chain features in type 1 diabetes. Findings of the study overall: A moderate, significant TCRB CDR3 shortening appeared in type 1 diabetes across four CD4+ subsets.

Reverse transcribing all isolated RNA meant expressed TCRB transcripts were sequenced. Clones were sequenced by immunoSEQ multiplex PCR, and TCRdb holds only the in-frame ones, with some missing. The table includes approximately 360,000 clones, about 12% detected once. The antigens these receptors bind are not known. Material for sequencing was naive CD4+ T cells from blood. The receptor source for this set is a woman between 18 and 29 years old with type 1 diabetes.

The rearrangement links TRBV18 to TRBJ2-7; the match to TRBD1 covers 7 bases. Germline V gene data show CDR1 as KGHSH and CDR2 as LQKENI. V was clipped by 2 bases and J by 5 bases; unmatched bases: 3. This CDR3 comprises 13 residues. CDR3 nucleotide sequence: TGTGCCAGCTCACCAGACAGGGTGAACGAGCAGTACTTC. Its protein is CASSPDRVNEQYF.

This clone occurred a few times. The rearrangement links TRBV6-5 to TRBJ2-7, with 8 positions matching TRBD1. From germline, CDR1 is MNHEY and CDR2 SVGAGI. This CDR3 contains 14 residues. The V and J ends lost 6 bases and 6 bases, in that order; junction bases with no gene match: 10. The CDR3 nucleotides read TGTGCCAGCAGCCCCAACAGGGGGTCTACCGAGCAGTACTTC. Translated: CASSPNRGSTEQYF.

The J gene is TRBJ2-5, the V gene TRBV7-2; D gene ambiguous. Germline CDR1 reads SGHTA; CDR2 reads FQGNSA. This CDR3 has 13 residues. The V end lost 5 bases, the J end lost 1 base, and 8 bases lay between the germline ends. DNA of the CDR3: TGTGCCAGCAGCGAGGTGATCCAAGAGACCCAGTACTTC. Its translation is CASSEVIQETQYF. Based on the CDR3 plus reference TRBV7-2 and TRBJ2-5, the full variable domain is GAGVSQSPSNKVTEKGKDVELRCDPISGHTALYWYRQSLGQGLEFLIYFQGNSAPDKSGLPSDRFSAERTGGSVSTLTIQRTQQEDSAVYLCASSEVIQETQYFGPGTRLLVL.